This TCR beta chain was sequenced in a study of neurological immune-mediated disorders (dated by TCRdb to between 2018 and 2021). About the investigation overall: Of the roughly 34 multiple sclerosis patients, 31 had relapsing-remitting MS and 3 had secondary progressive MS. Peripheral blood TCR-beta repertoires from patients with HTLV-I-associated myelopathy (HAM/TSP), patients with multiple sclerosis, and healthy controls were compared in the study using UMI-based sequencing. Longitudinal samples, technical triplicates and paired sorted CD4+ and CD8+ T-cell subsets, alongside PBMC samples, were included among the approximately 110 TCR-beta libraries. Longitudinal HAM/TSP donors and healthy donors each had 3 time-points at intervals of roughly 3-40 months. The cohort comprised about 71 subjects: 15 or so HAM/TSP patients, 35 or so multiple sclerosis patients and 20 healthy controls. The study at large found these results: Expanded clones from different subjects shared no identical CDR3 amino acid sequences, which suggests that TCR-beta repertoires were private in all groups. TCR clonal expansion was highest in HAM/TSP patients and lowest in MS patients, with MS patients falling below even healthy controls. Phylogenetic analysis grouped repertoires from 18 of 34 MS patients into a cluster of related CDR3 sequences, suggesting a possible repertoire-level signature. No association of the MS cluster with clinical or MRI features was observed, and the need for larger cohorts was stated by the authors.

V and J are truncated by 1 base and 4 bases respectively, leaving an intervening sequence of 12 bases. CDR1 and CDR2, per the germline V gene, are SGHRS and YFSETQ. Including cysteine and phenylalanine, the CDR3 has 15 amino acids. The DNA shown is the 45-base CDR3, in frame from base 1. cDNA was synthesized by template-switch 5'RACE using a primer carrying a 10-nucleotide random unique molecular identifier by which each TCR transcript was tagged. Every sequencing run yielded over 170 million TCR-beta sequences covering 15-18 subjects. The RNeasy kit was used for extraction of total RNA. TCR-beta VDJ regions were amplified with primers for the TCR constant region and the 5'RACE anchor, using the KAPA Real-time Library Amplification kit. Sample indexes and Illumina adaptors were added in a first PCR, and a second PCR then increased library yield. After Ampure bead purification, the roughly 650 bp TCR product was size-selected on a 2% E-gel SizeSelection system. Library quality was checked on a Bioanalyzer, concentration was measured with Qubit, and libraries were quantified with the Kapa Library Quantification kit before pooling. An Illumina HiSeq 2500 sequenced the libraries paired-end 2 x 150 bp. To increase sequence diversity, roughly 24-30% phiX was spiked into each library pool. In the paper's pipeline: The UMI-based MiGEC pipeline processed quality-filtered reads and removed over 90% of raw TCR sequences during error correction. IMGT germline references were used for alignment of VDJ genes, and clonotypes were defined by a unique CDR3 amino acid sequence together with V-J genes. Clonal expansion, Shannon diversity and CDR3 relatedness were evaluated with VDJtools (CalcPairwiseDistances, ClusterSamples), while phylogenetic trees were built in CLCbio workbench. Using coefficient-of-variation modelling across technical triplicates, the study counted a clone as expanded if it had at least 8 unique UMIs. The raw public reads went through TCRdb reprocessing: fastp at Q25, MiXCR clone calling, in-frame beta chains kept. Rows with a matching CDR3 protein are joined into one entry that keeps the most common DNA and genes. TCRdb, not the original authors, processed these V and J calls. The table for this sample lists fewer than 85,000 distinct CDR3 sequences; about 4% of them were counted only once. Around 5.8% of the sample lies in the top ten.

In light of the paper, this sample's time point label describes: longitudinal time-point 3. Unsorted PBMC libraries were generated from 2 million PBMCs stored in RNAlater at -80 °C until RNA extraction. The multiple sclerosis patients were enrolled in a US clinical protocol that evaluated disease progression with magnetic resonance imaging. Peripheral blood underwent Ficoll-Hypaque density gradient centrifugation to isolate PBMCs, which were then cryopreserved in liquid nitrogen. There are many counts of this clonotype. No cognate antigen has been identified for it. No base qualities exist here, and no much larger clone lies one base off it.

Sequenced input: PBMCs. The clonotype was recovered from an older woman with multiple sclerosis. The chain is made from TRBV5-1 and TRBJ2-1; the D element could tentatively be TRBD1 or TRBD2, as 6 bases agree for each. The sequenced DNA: TGCGCCAGCAGCTTGTCGGGGGCCTCGTACAATGAGCAGTTCTTC. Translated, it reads CASSLSGASYNEQFF.